This T cell receptor beta chain is drawn from a study of T cell responses to AZD1222 COVID-19 vaccine. General study results and limits: Epitopes outside B.1.351 and B.1.1.7 mutated regions reportedly drew nearly half of spike TCRs. Along spike, vaccine-associated CD4 TCRs were found throughout, with dominance at 160-218 and 743-854. Of the AZD1222 recipients, only 5 to 7 were seropositive at baseline.

TCRdb's copy holds only in-frame clones and misses some; the assay was immunoSEQ multiplex PCR. The top ten hold 4.4% of the sample, which has approximately 100,000 clones, about 89% seen once. As concerns this clone: Its antigen remains unknown.

With 9 bases removed from V and 7 bases from J, the gap between germline ends came to 18 bases. This CDR3 spans 13 amino acids. CDR1 and CDR2 (germline): MNHEY, SVGAGI. The sequence derives from an adult who received the AZD1222 COVID-19 vaccine. V and J are TRBV6-5 and TRBJ1-1; the D gene is possibly TRBD1 (6 bases). The specimen was peripheral blood, collected 28 days after the second AZD1222 dose. CDR3 region: CASKDSEYLEAFF. CDR3 sequence (DNA): TGTGCCAGTAAGGACAGCGAATACCTTGAAGCTTTCTTT.